Below, one T cell receptor (beta chain) is given with its context. The assay was immunoSEQ multiplex PCR, and TCRdb's table has in-frame clones only and misses some. The sample lists roughly 290,000 clones; about nine tenths were seen once. These data are taken from a study of blood T cell repertoires in COVID-19. The CDR3 totals 18 residues. From germline, CDR1 is KGHSH and CDR2 LQKENI. The V segment lost 3 bases and the J segment 2 bases; nucleotides outside the gene matches: 7. The V and J genes are TRBV18 and TRBJ2-6; 10 bases are a match to TRBD1. This TCR was recovered from a woman aged 40 to 49 who had recovered from COVID-19. Sequencing was carried out using PBMCs or T cells enriched from blood (not recorded which). The CDR3 DNA is TGTGCCAGCTCACCGTTTGACAGGGGGCAAGCTGGGGCCAACGTCCTGACTTTC. Protein: CASSPFDRGQAGANVLTF.